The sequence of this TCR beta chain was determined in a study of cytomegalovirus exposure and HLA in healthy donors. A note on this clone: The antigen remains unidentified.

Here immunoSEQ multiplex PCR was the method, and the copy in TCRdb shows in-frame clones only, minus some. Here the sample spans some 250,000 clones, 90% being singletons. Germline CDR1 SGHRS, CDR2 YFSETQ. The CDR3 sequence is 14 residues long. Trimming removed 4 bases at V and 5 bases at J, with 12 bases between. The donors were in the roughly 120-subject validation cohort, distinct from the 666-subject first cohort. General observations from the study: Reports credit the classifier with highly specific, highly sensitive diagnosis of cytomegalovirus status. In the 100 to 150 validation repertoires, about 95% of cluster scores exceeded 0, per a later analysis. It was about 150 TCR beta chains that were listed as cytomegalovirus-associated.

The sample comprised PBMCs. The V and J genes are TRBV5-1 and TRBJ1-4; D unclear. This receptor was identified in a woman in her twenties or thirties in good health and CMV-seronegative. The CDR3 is CASSPGSLNEKLFF. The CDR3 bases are TGCGCCAGCAGCCCCGGGTCCTTGAATGAAAAACTGTTTTTT.